The 29 T cell receptor beta chains given below trace back to one sample, sequenced in a study of T cell responses to AZD1222 COVID-19 vaccine. Repertoires were generated with immunoSEQ multiplex PCR, while TCRdb's copy carries only in-frame clones and drops some. The sample has 100,000 to 150,000 clones; roughly nine tenths are singletons. The sequences come from peripheral blood, collected on day 0 of AZD1222 vaccination. These receptors were obtained from an adult in good health.

CDR3 residues: CASSLVWMGGYNEQFF. CDR3 bases: TGTGCCAGCAGCTTGGTATGGATGGGGGGGTACAATGAGCAGTTCTTC. The V call is TRBV5-5, the J call TRBJ2-1; the match to TRBD2 covers 7 bases. The CDR3 extends over 16 amino acids. After removal of 0 bases from V and 4 bases from J, the junction contained 7 bases not matched to a gene. In germline, CDR1 is SGHKS, CDR2 YYEKEE (reference sequence).

In this sample, this clone turned up a few times. V is TRBV5-1 and J is TRBJ2-6; unclear D gene. The germline V and J ends were trimmed by 1 base and 1 base, with 6 bases remaining between them. There are 15 residues in the CDR3. Germline values: CDR1 SGHRS, CDR2 YFSETQ. CDR3 coding DNA: TGCGCCAGCAGCTTGAGCAGGTCTGGGGCCAACGTCCTGACTTTC. This encodes CASSLSRSGANVLTF. Looking up the rest from reference TRBV5-1 and TRBJ2-6 gives the full variable domain: KAGVTQTPRYLIKTRGQQVTLSCSPISGHRSVSWYQQTPGQGLQFLFEYFSETQRNKGNFPGRFSGRQFSNSRSEMNVSTLELGDSALYLCASSLSRSGANVLTFGAGSRLTVL.

V usage is TRBV10-1 and J usage is TRBJ2-4, with D hard to call. Germline V gene lookup returns CDR1 WNHNN and CDR2 SYGVQD (reference sequence). The CDR3 runs to 12 residues. V was cut by 8 bases and J by 0 bases, with 5 bases left in between. For the CDR3, the DNA is TGCGCCAGCCGGCGAGCCAAAAACATTCAGTACTTC. Amino acid sequence: CASRRAKNIQYF.

V usage is TRBV19 and J usage is TRBJ1-1, with TRBD1 as a possible D gene (5 bases). V lost 3 bases and J lost 7, with 6 bases in between. Germline-derived CDR1 and CDR2 are LNHDA and SQIVND (reference sequence). This CDR3 has 11 amino acids. This CDR3 reads CASSIRGEAFF. CDR3 nucleotides: TGTGCCAGTAGTATTAGGGGTGAAGCTTTCTTT.

The gene calls are TRBV23-1 and TRBJ1-6; no reliable D call. TRBV23-1 counts as an open reading frame of uncertain function. CDR3 length: 12 residues. The CDR3 sequence: CEGSSYNSPLHF. The CDR3 nucleotides read TGCGAAGGTAGCTCCTATAATTCACCCCTCCACTTT.

This CDR3 is CASSPAGGNEQFF. The CDR3 region has the DNA TGTGCCAGTAGTCCTGCAGGGGGGAATGAGCAGTTCTTC. The chain uses TRBV19 and TRBJ2-1; tentatively, D is TRBD1 (7 bases). Germline V CDR1 and CDR2: LNHDA, SQIVND (reference sequence). V was pared by 5 bases and J by 7 bases, with 12 bases between. The CDR3 has 13 amino acids.

The chain joins TRBV14 to TRBJ1-2; a possible D gene is TRBD1 (5 bases). The germline gives CDR1 SGHDN, CDR2 FVKESK. Trimming took 4 bases from V and 5 from J, leaving 8 bases between them. The CDR3 runs to 12 residues. The CDR3 nucleotides are TGTGCCAGCAGCCCGACAGTTTATGGCTACACCTTC. It is translated as CASSPTVYGYTF. Filled out from reference TRBV14 and TRBJ1-2, the complete variable domain reads EAGVTQFPSHSVIEKGQTVTLRCDPISGHDNLYWYRRVMGKEIKFLLHFVKESKQDESGMPNNRFLAERTGGTYSTLKVQPAELEDSGVYFCASSPTVYGYTFGSGTRLTVV.

The chain has TRBV20-1 and TRBJ1-1; D gene unclear. This CDR3 spans 11 amino acids. Germline assignment: CDR1 DFQATT and CDR2 SNEGSKA (reference sequence). The V end was cut by 5 bases, the J end by 5 bases, with 9 bases between. The CDR3 reads CSASTATEAFF. CDR3 bases: TGCAGTGCTTCGACGGCAACTGAAGCTTTCTTT.

The chain carries TRBV7-9 and TRBJ1-6; 7 bases align to TRBD1. The CDR3 runs 15 residues. V shed 5 bases and J 7 bases; nucleotides not matched to a gene: 8. The germline CDR1 and CDR2 sequences are SEHNR and FQNEAQ (reference sequence). CDR3 nucleotides: TGTGCCAGCAGCCTAGGGACAGTTGTAAATTCACCCCTCCACTTT. This codes for CASSLGTVVNSPLHF.

The chain employs TRBV11-2 and TRBJ2-7; 9 bases agree with TRBD2. Germline loops: CDR1 SGHAT, CDR2 FQNNGV. The V and J ends lost 2 bases and 7 bases, in that order; junction bases with no gene match: 18. There are 18 residues in the CDR3. The CDR3 bases are TGTGCCAGCAGCTTACGGGCCCAGGGTCTGGCGGGGGGGCTTGAGCAGTACTTC. It yields the protein CASSLRAQGLAGGLEQYF.

V gene TRBV29-1 combines with J gene TRBJ1-5, with D perhaps TRBD1 (5 bases). In germline, CDR1 is SQVTM, CDR2 ANQGSEA. V lost 6 bases and J 5 bases, leaving 11 bases between the germline ends. The CDR3 contains 12 residues. The CDR3 nucleotides are TGCAGCGTACGGGTAGGGGATCAGCCCCAGCATTTT. Translated, it gives CSVRVGDQPQHF.

The genes are TRBV30 and TRBJ1-3; D gene unclear. Looked up from germline, CDR1 is GTSNPN and CDR2 is SVGIG (reference sequence). Trimming took off 1 base at V and 0 bases at J, with 4 bases between the two ends. CDR3 length: 13 amino acids. The CDR3 nucleotides are TGTGCCTGGAGTGCTAGCTCTGGAAACACCATATATTTT. It is translated as CAWSASSGNTIYF.

The chain is built from TRBV5-1 and TRBJ1-4; 7 bases fit TRBD1. Trimming removed 7 bases from V and 0 bases from J; junction bases left unmatched: 9. This CDR3 contains 16 residues. Germline CDR1 SGHRS, CDR2 YFSETQ. CDR3: CASQGGAGPTNEKLFF. For the CDR3, the DNA is TGCGCCAGCCAAGGGGGCGCGGGCCCAACTAATGAAAAACTGTTTTTT.

The chain combines TRBV14 with TRBJ1-5; no definite D call. Trimming took off 2 bases at V and 0 bases at J, with 8 bases between the two ends. Per germline, CDR1 SGHDN and CDR2 FVKESK. This CDR3 is 15 amino acids long. In nucleotides, the CDR3 is TGTGCCAGCAGCCAAAACGGTGGTAGCAATCAGCCCCAGCATTTT. Its protein is CASSQNGGSNQPQHF.

This sequence joins TRBV9 and TRBJ1-2, with 7 bases matching TRBD1. In germline, CDR1 is SGDLS, CDR2 YYNGEE. V was pared by 3 bases and J by 4 bases, with 15 bases of the junction left unmatched. CDR3 length: 17 residues. The CDR3 nucleotides are TGTGCCAGCAGCGAGGGGGCAGACAGGGCCCGATTCTATGGCTACACCTTC. Protein product: CASSEGADRARFYGYTF.

This clone appeared once. The chain combines TRBV3-1 (or the pseudogene TRBV3-2) with TRBJ2-1; no definite D call. The CDR3 length is 14 residues. Germline-derived CDR1 and CDR2 are LGHDT and YNNKEL (reference sequence). The ends were cut back, 1 base at V and 5 bases at J, with 9 bases in the middle. CDR3 loop: CASSQVGDDNEQFF. The CDR3 region has the DNA TGTGCCAGCAGCCAAGTAGGAGACGACAATGAGCAGTTCTTC.

This sequence joins TRBV4-2 and TRBJ2-2; D remains unclear. There are 16 residues in the CDR3. V lost 0 bases to trimming and J lost 4 bases, with 12 bases between them. Germline CDR1 LGHNA, CDR2 YNFKEQ. CDR3 protein: CASSQEKGSRTGELFF. In nucleotides, the CDR3 is TGTGCCAGCAGCCAAGAAAAAGGTAGTCGCACCGGGGAGCTGTTTTTT.

V and J are TRBV30 and TRBJ1-1, with a weak D call TRBD1 (5 bases). With 2 bases removed from V and 1 base from J, the gap between germline ends came to 14 bases. From germline, CDR1 is GTSNPN and CDR2 SVGIG (reference sequence). This CDR3 has 15 residues. The CDR3: CAWSYAGTGNTEAFF. CDR3 coding DNA: TGTGCCTGGAGTTATGCTGGAACAGGGAACACTGAAGCTTTCTTT.

About this clone: This CDR3 is also generated by other DNA sequences in the sample. The chain carries TRBV30 and TRBJ1-1, with a tentative D call TRBD1 (5 bases). The V end lost 0 bases, the J end lost 0 bases, and 8 bases lay between the germline ends. This CDR3 region has 14 residues. Per the germline V gene, CDR1 is GTSNPN and CDR2 is SVGIG (reference sequence). The DNA of the CDR3 is TGTGCCTGGAGTGTAGACAGCATGAACACTGAAGCTTTCTTT. This translates into CAWSVDSMNTEAFF.

This chain links TRBV4-1 with TRBJ1-2; D not resolved. V lost 2 bases and J lost 10, with 5 bases in between. There are 10 residues in the CDR3. Germline lookup yields CDR1 MGHRA and CDR2 YSYEKL. The CDR3, as DNA: TGCGCCAGCAGCCAATGCCCCTACACCTTC. This codes for CASSQCPYTF.

This rearrangement joins TRBV20-1 to TRBJ2-7, with TRBD2 as a possible D gene (7 bases). Per the germline V gene, CDR1 is DFQATT and CDR2 is SNEGSKA (reference sequence). V was trimmed by 3 bases and J by 6 bases, leaving 15 bases between them. This CDR3 spans 13 amino acids. The CDR3 region is CSASRGGHLEQYF. CDR3 nucleotide sequence: TGCAGTGCTAGTAGGGGGGGGCACCTCGAGCAGTACTTC.

V is TRBV19 and J is TRBJ1-2; D is unclear. The CDR3 consists of 13 residues. Germline V gene sequence: CDR1 LNHDA, CDR2 SQIVND (reference sequence). V lost 3 bases and J 2 bases, leaving 7 bases between the germline ends. The CDR3 sequence: CASSISKNYGYTF. CDR3 bases: TGTGCCAGTAGTATTTCAAAGAACTATGGCTACACCTTC.

CDR3 sequence reads: CASSDTGTSVSEQYF. DNA of the CDR3: TGTGCCAGCAGCGATACCGGGACTAGCGTATCCGAGCAGTACTTC. V is TRBV3-1 (or the pseudogene TRBV3-2) and J is TRBJ2-7; 10 positions match TRBD2. Germline V gene lookup returns CDR1 LGHDT and CDR2 YNNKEL (reference sequence). V was pared by 5 bases and J by 6 bases, with 10 bases of the junction left unmatched. The CDR3 runs to 15 residues.

The chain combines TRBV27 with TRBJ1-6; TRBD1 aligns across 7 bases. The CDR3 sequence is 15 residues long. With 6 bases clipped from V and 10 bases from J, the junction kept 12 bases outside the gene matches. Germline CDR1 is MNHEY and CDR2 is SMNVEV (reference sequence). This chain's CDR3 is CASRVRDRPKSPLHF. CDR3 in DNA: TGTGCCAGCAGAGTCCGGGACAGACCCAAATCACCCCTCCACTTT.

This sequence joins TRBV5-6 and TRBJ1-2; D is perhaps TRBD1 (5 bases). The germline gives CDR1 SGHDT, CDR2 YYEEEE. V gave up 10 bases and J gave up 7 bases, with 17 bases separating them. The CDR3 runs 12 residues. The CDR3 DNA is TGTGCCGTCGGTAGAGGGGCCGCTGGCTACACCTTC. Translation gives CAVGRGAAGYTF. The variable domain in full, with the rest retrieved from reference TRBV5-6 and TRBJ1-2, is DAGVTQSPTHLIKTRGQQVTLRCSPKSGHDTVSWYQQALGQGPQFIFQYYEEEERQRGNFPDRFSGHQFPNYSSELNVNALLLGDSALYLCAVGRGAAGYTFGSGTRLTVV.

The chain carries TRBV12-3 or TRBV12-4 and TRBJ1-1; no firm D call. The CDR3 loop spans 12 amino acids. The V and J ends lost 5 bases and 13 bases respectively, with 17 bases between them. This CDR3 reads CASSTGPPVGFF. CDR3 sequence (DNA): TGTGCCAGCAGTACGGGCCCTCCGGTAGGTTTCTTT.

The V and J genes are TRBV5-1 and TRBJ1-4; no clear D gene. Germline CDR1 is SGHRS and CDR2 is YFSETQ. This CDR3 is built from 16 residues. V was pared by 0 bases and J by 8 bases, with 17 bases between. Written as DNA, the CDR3 is TGCGCCAGCAGCTTGGCGCCGACGGCTCCGGGGGAAAAACTGTTTTTT. It yields the protein CASSLAPTAPGEKLFF.

The CDR3, as DNA: TGTGCCAGCTCATTCGGACAGTACACCGGGGAGCTGTTTTTT. It encodes CASSFGQYTGELFF. The chain couples TRBV18 to TRBJ2-2; a possible D gene is TRBD1 (6 bases). The CDR3 has 14 amino acids. Deletions cut 5 bases from V and 3 bases from J, with 10 bases between. Per germline, CDR1 KGHSH and CDR2 LQKENI.

The V call is TRBV5-1, the J call TRBJ2-2; D is possibly TRBD1 (5 bases). Trimming took off 1 base at V and 5 bases at J, with 15 bases between the two ends. The length of the CDR3 is 16 residues. CDR1 is SGHRS and CDR2 is YFSETQ in the germline V gene. Here the CDR3 DNA reads TGCGCCAGCAGCTTGTATCCAGGGCAGGGTACCGGGGAGCTGTTTTTT. It translates to CASSLYPGQGTGELFF.